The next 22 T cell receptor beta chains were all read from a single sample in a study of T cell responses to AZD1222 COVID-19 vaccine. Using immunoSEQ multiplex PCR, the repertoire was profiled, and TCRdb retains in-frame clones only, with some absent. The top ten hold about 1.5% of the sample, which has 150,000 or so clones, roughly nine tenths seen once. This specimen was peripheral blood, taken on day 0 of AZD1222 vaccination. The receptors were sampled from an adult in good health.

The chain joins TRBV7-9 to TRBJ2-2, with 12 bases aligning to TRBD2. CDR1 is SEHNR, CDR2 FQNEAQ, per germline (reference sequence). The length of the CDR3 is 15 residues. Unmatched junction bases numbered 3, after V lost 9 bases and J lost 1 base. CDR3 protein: CARPTSGRNTGELFF. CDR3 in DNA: TGTGCCAGACCGACTAGCGGGAGGAACACCGGGGAGCTGTTTTTT. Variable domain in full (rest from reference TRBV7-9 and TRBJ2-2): DTGVSQNPRHKITKRGQNVTFRCDPISEHNRLYWYRQTLGQGPEFLTYFQNEAQLEKSRLLSDRFSAERPKGSFSTLEIQRTEQGDSAMYLCARPTSGRNTGELFFGEGSRLTVL.

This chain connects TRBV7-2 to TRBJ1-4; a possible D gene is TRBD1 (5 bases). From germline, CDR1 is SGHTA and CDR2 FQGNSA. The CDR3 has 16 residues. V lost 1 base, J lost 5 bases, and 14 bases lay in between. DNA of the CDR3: TGTGCCAGCAGCTTAGGGGGGGGAGGAGTCAATGAAAAACTGTTTTTT. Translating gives CASSLGGGGVNEKLFF. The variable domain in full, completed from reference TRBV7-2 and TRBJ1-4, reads GAGVSQSPSNKVTEKGKDVELRCDPISGHTALYWYRQSLGQGLEFLIYFQGNSAPDKSGLPSDRFSAERTGGSVSTLTIQRTQQEDSAVYLCASSLGGGGVNEKLFFGSGTQLSVL.

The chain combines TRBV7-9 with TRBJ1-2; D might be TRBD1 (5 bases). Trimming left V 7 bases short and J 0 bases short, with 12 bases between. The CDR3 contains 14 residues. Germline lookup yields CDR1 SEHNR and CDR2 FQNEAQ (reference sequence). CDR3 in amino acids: CASTTTAANYGYTF. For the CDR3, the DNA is TGTGCCAGCACCACGACAGCGGCTAACTATGGCTACACCTTC.

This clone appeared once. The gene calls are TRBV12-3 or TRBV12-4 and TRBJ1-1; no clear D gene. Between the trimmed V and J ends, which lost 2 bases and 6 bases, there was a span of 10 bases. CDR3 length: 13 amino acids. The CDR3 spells CASSLKGSAEAFF. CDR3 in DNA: TGTGCCAGCAGTTTAAAGGGATCCGCTGAAGCTTTCTTT.

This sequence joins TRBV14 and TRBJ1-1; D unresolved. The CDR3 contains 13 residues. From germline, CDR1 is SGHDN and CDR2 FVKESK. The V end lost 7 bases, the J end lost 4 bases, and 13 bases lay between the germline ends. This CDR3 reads CASTTFSGTEAFF. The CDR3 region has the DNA TGTGCCAGCACGACTTTCTCGGGCACTGAAGCTTTCTTT.

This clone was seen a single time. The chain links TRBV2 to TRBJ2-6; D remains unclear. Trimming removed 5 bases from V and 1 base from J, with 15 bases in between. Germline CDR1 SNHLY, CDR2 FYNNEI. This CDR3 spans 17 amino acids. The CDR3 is CASSLQSPISGANVLTF. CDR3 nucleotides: TGTGCCAGCAGTCTACAGAGCCCCATATCTGGGGCCAACGTCCTGACTTTC.

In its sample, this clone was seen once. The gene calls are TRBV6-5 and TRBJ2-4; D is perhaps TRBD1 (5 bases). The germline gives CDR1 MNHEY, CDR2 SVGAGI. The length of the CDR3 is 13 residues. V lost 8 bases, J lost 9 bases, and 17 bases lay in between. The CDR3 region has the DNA TGTGCCAGCGGCTACTTCGGCAGGGTCATTCAGTACTTC. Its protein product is CASGYFGRVIQYF.

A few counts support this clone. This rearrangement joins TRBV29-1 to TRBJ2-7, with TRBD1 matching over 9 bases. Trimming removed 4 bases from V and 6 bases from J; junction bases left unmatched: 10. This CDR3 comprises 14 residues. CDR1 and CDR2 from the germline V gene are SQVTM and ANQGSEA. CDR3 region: CSVGGDRDWLEQYF. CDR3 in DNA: TGCAGCGTTGGAGGGGACAGGGACTGGCTCGAGCAGTACTTC.

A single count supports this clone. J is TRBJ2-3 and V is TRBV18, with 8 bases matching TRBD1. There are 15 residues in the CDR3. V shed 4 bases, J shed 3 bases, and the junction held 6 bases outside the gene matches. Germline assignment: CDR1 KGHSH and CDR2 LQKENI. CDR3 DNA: TGTGCCAGCTCACTAAACAGGGGGAAGACAGATACGCAGTATTTT. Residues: CASSLNRGKTDTQYF. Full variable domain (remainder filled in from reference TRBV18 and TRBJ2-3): NAGVMQNPRHLVRRRGQEARLRCSPMKGHSHVYWYRQLPEEGLKFMVYLQKENIIDESGMPKERFSAEFPKEGPSILRIQQVVRGDSAAYFCASSLNRGKTDTQYFGPGTRLTVL.

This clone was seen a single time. The CDR3 DNA is TGTGCCTGGAGTCCTGGGGGGCCCATTGTGGGCTACACCTTC. This translates into CAWSPGGPIVGYTF. The rearrangement joins TRBV30 to TRBJ1-2, with D perhaps TRBD1 (6 bases). Germline loops: CDR1 GTSNPN, CDR2 SVGIG (reference sequence). The CDR3 has 14 amino acids. With 2 bases removed from V and 8 bases from J, the gap between germline ends came to 18 bases.

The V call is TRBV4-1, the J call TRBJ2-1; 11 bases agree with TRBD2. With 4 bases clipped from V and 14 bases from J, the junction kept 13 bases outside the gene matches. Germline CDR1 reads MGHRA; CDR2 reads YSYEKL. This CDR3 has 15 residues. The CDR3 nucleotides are TGCGCCAGCAGCCGCAATGAACAGCTGGGACTAGCGGAGTTCTTC. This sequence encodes CASSRNEQLGLAEFF.

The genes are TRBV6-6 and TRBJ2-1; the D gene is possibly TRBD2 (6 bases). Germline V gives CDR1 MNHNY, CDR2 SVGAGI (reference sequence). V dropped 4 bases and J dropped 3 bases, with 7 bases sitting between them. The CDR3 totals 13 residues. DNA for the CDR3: TGTGCCAGCAGTTTTAGCGGCTACAATGAGCAGTTCTTC. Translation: CASSFSGYNEQFF.

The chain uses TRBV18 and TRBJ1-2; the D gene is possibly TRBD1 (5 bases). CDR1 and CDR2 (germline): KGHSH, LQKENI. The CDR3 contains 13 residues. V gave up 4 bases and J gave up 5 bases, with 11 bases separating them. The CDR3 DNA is TGTGCCAGCTCACGAGGGGAGGGTTATGGCTACACCTTC. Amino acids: CASSRGEGYGYTF.

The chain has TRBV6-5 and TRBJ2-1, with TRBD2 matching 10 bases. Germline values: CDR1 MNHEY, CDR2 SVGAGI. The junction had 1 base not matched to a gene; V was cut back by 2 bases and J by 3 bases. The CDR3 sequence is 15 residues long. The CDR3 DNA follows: TGTGCCAGCAGTTACGGACTAGCGGTCTACAATGAGCAGTTCTTC. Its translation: CASSYGLAVYNEQFF.

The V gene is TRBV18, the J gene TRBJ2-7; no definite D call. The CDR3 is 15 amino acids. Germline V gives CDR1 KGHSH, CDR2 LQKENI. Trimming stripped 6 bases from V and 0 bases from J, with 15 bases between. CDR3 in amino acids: CASSRTETSSYEQYF. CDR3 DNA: TGTGCCAGCTCTAGGACCGAAACGAGCTCCTACGAGCAGTACTTC.

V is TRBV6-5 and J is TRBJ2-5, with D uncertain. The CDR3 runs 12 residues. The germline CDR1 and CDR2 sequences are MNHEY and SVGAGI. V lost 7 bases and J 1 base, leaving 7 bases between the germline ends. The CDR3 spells CASMTAQETQYF. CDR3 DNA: TGTGCCAGCATGACGGCCCAAGAGACCCAGTACTTC.

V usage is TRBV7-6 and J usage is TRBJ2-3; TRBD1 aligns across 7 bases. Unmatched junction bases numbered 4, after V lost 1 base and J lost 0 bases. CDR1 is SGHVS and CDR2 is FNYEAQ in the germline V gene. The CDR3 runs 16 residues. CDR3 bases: TGTGCCAGCAGCTTAGGCACAGGGGCTAGCACAGATACGCAGTATTTT. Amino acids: CASSLGTGASTDTQYF.

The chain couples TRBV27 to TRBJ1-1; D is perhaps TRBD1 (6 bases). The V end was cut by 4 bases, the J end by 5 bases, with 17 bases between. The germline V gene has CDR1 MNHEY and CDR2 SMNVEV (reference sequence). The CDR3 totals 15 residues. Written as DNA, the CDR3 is TGTGCCAGCAGTTCTCTGGGGGCGGGAGATACTGAAGCTTTCTTT. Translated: CASSSLGAGDTEAFF.

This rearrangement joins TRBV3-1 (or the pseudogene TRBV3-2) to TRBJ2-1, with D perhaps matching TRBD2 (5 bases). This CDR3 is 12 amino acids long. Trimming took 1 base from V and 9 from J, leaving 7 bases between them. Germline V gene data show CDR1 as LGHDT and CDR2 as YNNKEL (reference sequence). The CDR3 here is CASSQGRFEQFF. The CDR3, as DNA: TGTGCCAGCAGCCAAGGGAGGTTTGAGCAGTTCTTC.

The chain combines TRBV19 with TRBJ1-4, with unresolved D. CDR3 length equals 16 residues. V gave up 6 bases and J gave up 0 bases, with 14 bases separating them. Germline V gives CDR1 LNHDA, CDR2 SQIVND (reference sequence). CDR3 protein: CASSLDVSATNEKLFF. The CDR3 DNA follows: TGTGCCAGTAGCCTTGACGTGAGTGCAACTAATGAAAAACTGTTTTTT. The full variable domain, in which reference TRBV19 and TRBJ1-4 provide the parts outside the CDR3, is DGGITQSPKYLFRKEGQNVTLSCEQNLNHDAMYWYRQDPGQGLRLIYYSQIVNDFQKGDIAEGYSVSREKKESFPLTVTSAQKNPTAFYLCASSLDVSATNEKLFFGSGTQLSVL.

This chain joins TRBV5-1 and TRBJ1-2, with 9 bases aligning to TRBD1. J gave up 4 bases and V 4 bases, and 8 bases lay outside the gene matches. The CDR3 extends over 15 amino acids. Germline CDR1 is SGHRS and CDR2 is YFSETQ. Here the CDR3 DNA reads TGCGCCAGCAGCCCCCTGGACAGGGGCGGCTATGGCTACACCTTC. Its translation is CASSPLDRGGYGYTF. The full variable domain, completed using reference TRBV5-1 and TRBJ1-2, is KAGVTQTPRYLIKTRGQQVTLSCSPISGHRSVSWYQQTPGQGLQFLFEYFSETQRNKGNFPGRFSGRQFSNSRSEMNVSTLELGDSALYLCASSPLDRGGYGYTFGSGTRLTVV.

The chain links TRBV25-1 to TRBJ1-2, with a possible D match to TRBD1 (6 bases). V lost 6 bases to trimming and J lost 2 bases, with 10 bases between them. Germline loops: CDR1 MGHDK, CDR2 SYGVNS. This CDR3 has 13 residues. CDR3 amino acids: CASSRTGNYGYTF. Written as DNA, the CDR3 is TGTGCCAGCAGCAGAACAGGGAACTATGGCTACACCTTC.